The rows below give T cell receptor beta chains drawn from one sample of a study of cytomegalovirus exposure and HLA in healthy donors. Only in-frame clones appear in the TCRdb table, and some are missing; sequencing was by immunoSEQ multiplex PCR. The sample gives some 190,000 clones, under 80% of which show up once; roughly 2.5% is in the top ten. Sequenced: PBMCs. The receptors shown here come from a woman aged 30 to 39 in good health and CMV-seropositive. CDR3s include the opening cysteine and the closing phenylalanine or tryptophan. The D gene is left open where the match is weak. Not every row has a clone size; where given, it reads once, few, many or a size class.

CASSFIQGQTEAFF | TGTGCCAGCAGTTTTATACAGGGTCAAACTGAAGCTTTCTTT | TRBJ1-1 | NA | NA | TRBV27
CASSLVRGGAETQYF | TGTGCCAGCAGCTTAGTTAGGGGGGGCGCAGAGACCCAGTACTTC | TRBJ2-5 | NA | NA | TRBV7-2
CASSRGQQREKLFF | TGTGCCAGCAGCCGGGGACAGCAACGTGAAAAACTGTTTTTT | TRBJ1-4 | TRBD1 | NA | TRBV28
CASSPLGQSSYEQYF | TGCGCCAGCAGCCCCCTGGGACAGTCATCCTACGAGCAGTACTTC | TRBJ2-7 | TRBD1 | once | TRBV5-1
CASSSGGPTGELFF | TGTGCCAGCAGTTCGGGGGGGCCGACCGGGGAGCTGTTTTTT | TRBJ2-2 | TRBD2 | NA | TRBV2
CASSSLATETQYF | TGTGCCAGCAGCTCGCTAGCAACGGAGACCCAGTACTTC | TRBJ2-5 | NA | once | TRBV7-9
CASSRQGANYGYTF | TGTGCCAGCAGTCGACAGGGGGCTAACTATGGCTACACCTTC | TRBJ1-2 | TRBD1 | NA | TRBV6-1
CASSQGLAGGVHEQYF | TGCGCCAGCAGCCAAGGACTAGCGGGGGGGGTTCACGAGCAGTACTTC | TRBJ2-7 | TRBD2 | NA | TRBV4-1
CASSSDRGRNTEAFF | TGTGCCAGCAGCTCGGACAGGGGGCGGAACACTGAAGCTTTCTTT | TRBJ1-1 | TRBD1 | NA | TRBV13
CASSQGRTRGSPLHF | TGCGCCAGCAGCCAAGGTCGAACCCGCGGTTCACCCCTCCACTTT | TRBJ1-6 | NA | NA | TRBV4-3
CASSHDRGSQPQHF | TGCGCCAGCAGCCATGACAGGGGAAGTCAACCCCAGCATTTT | TRBJ1-5 | TRBD1 | NA | TRBV4-1
CASREQGAGGELFF | TGTGCCAGCAGGGAGCAGGGTGCAGGCGGGGAGCTGTTTTTT | TRBJ2-2 | NA | few | TRBV28
CASTLDPGGNSPLHF | TGTGCCAGCACTTTGGACCCGGGCGGGAATTCACCCCTCCACTTT | TRBJ1-6 | NA | NA | TRBV2
CASSVVTGGNTIYF | TGTGCCAGCAGCGTAGTAACAGGCGGAAACACGATATATTTT | TRBJ1-3 | NA | NA | TRBV9
CASSLSVHYTF | TGTGCCAGCAGTTTATCGGTTCACTACACCTTC | TRBJ1-2 | NA | NA | TRBV6-6
CASSVTGGNTGELFF | TGTGCCAGCAGCGTAACGGGGGGGAACACCGGGGAGCTGTTTTTT | TRBJ2-2 | TRBD2 | NA | TRBV9
CASRRPSQGRGEKLFF | TGTGCCAGCAGGAGACCCTCACAGGGGAGAGGTGAAAAACTGTTTTTT | TRBJ1-4 | TRBD1 | NA | TRBV28
CASSAYRGQQFF | TGTGCCAGTAGTGCCTACAGGGGACAGCAGTTCTTC | TRBJ2-1 | TRBD1 | NA | TRBV19
CASSGGDGVQFF | TGTGCCAGCAGTGGGGGGGATGGTGTGCAGTTCTTC | TRBJ2-1 | NA | NA | TRBV2
CASSIAGGETQYF | TGTGCCAGCAGCATAGCGGGGGGTGAGACCCAGTACTTC | TRBJ2-5 | TRBD2 | few | TRBV7-2
CASSEGGLPQETQYF | TGTGCCAGCAGCGAGGGAGGACTCCCTCAAGAGACCCAGTACTTC | TRBJ2-5 | NA | few | TRBV9
CASDRAPQYF | TGTGCCAGCGACAGGGCCCCGCAGTATTTT | TRBJ2-3 | TRBD1 | NA | TRBV2
CASSLQGQGLYEQYF | TGTGCCAGCAGTTTGCAGGGACAGGGTCTCTACGAGCAGTACTTC | TRBJ2-7 | TRBD1 | NA | TRBV28
CASSPSTASYEQYF | TGCGCCAGCAGCCCGTCGACAGCCTCCTACGAGCAGTACTTC | TRBJ2-7 | NA | few | TRBV4-1
CASSMWERGSPLHF | TGTGCCAGTAGTATGTGGGAGAGGGGGTCACCCCTCCACTTT | TRBJ1-6 | NA | NA | TRBV19
CASSSIRGDEQYF | TGTGCCAGCAGTTCTATTCGGGGGGACGAGCAGTACTTC | TRBJ2-7 | TRBD2 | NA | TRBV27
CASSLSSGGVYEQYF | TGTGCCAGCAGCTTATCTAGCGGGGGGGTCTACGAGCAGTACTTC | TRBJ2-7 | TRBD2 | NA | TRBV7-3
CASSLGRKISGANVLTF | TGTGCCAGCAGCTTAGGCAGGAAGATCTCTGGGGCCAACGTCCTGACTTTC | TRBJ2-6 | NA | NA | TRBV13
CASSRQGPGNYGYTF | TGTGCCAGCAGTAGACAGGGGCCGGGTAACTATGGCTACACCTTC | TRBJ1-2 | TRBD1 | NA | TRBV2
CASSSPGRGANVLTF | TGTGCCAGCAGTTCTCCAGGGAGGGGGGCCAACGTCCTGACTTTC | TRBJ2-6 | NA | NA | TRBV28
CASRQDRGGEKLFF | TGTGCCAGCAGACAGGACAGGGGAGGTGAAAAACTGTTTTTT | TRBJ1-4 | TRBD1 | NA | TRBV6-6
CSAGGGSDYGYTF | TGCAGCGCCGGGGGGGGATCGGACTATGGCTACACCTTC | TRBJ1-2 | NA | NA | TRBV29-1
CASSQVQGNEQFF | TGCGCCAGCAGCCAAGTTCAGGGGAATGAGCAGTTCTTC | TRBJ2-1 | NA | NA | TRBV4-3
CAWSGTSGGYEQYF | TGTGCCTGGAGTGGGACTAGCGGGGGTTACGAGCAGTACTTC | TRBJ2-7 | TRBD2 | NA | TRBV30
CASSSYSGNTIYF | TGTGCCAGCAGCTCCTACTCTGGAAACACCATATATTTT | TRBJ1-3 | NA | few | TRBV11-2
CASSLAGSAGEKLFF | TGCGCCAGCAGCTTGGCCGGCAGCGCCGGTGAAAAACTGTTTTTT | TRBJ1-4 | NA | NA | TRBV5-1
CASSVWLAGTNEQFF | TGTGCCAGCAGTGTGTGGCTAGCGGGTACCAATGAGCAGTTCTTC | TRBJ2-1 | TRBD2 | NA | TRBV6-1